Listed here are 16 T cell receptor beta chains from one sample, sequenced in a study of T cell responses to AZD1222 COVID-19 vaccine (dated by TCRdb to the early 2020s). Libraries were constructed by the immunoSEQ multiplex PCR assay. The immuneACCESS repertoire file appears here via TCRdb, limited to in-frame rearrangements. These files lack a portion of the clones; in checked studies, under half of the deficit traces to unresolved V genes, and the cause of the others is not known. This sample gives fewer than 65,000 clones in total; roughly 90% of them show up just once. Jointly, the top ten make up more than 14% of the sample. The sample's time point label is to be understood as: about 28 days (+/-7) after the second vaccine dose. Source: peripheral blood, taken 28 days after the second AZD1222 dose. The receptor source for this set is an adult who received the AZD1222 COVID-19 vaccine.

V usage is TRBV29-1 and J usage is TRBJ2-5; 9 nucleotides agree with TRBD1. The CDR3 is 12 residues long. From germline, CDR1 is SQVTM and CDR2 ANQGSEA. V dropped 6 bases and J dropped 2; count of bases not matched to a gene: 1. This CDR3 reads CSVGQGQETQYF. For the CDR3, the DNA is TGCAGCGTAGGACAGGGGCAAGAGACCCAGTACTTC.

This clone was picked up one time. V and J are TRBV2 and TRBJ2-2; 7 bases fit TRBD1. The V and J ends lost 5 bases and 6 bases, in that order; junction bases with no gene match: 3. Germline V gene lookup returns CDR1 SNHLY and CDR2 FYNNEI. The CDR3 loop spans 13 amino acids. CDR3 sequence (DNA): TGTGCCAGCAGTTATCAGGGGGCCGGGGAGCTGTTTTTT. It specifies CASSYQGAGELFF. Filled out from reference TRBV2 and TRBJ2-2, the complete variable domain reads EPEVTQTPSHQVTQMGQEVILRCVPISNHLYFYWYRQILGQKVEFLVSFYNNEISEKSEIFDDQFSVERPDGSNFTLKIRSTKLEDSAMYFCASSYQGAGELFFGEGSRLTVL.

The chain employs TRBV27 and TRBJ2-7; TRBD1 is a possible D gene (6 bases). This CDR3 contains 15 residues. CDR1 MNHEY and CDR2 SMNVEV come from the germline V gene (reference sequence). V lost 5 bases and J 7 bases, leaving 21 bases between the germline ends. CDR3 sequence: CASSRRGLRGEEQYF. The CDR3 DNA is TGTGCCAGCAGTCGCAGGGGTCTTCGTGGGGAGGAGCAGTACTTC.

This clone was detected a few times. This CDR3 is CASSYSREGRNQPQHF. The CDR3 nucleotides read TGTGCCAGCAGTTACTCGCGGGAGGGAAGGAATCAGCCCCAGCATTTT. The gene calls are TRBV6-2 or TRBV6-3 and TRBJ1-5; unclear D gene. This CDR3 has 16 residues. Germline V lookup: CDR1 MNHEY, CDR2 SVGEGT. Trimming cost V 0 bases and J 4 bases, with 13 bases left between them.

V is TRBV11-2 and J is TRBJ2-1; perhaps TRBD1 as D (6 bases). V shed 3 bases and J shed 6 bases, with 15 bases lying between them. Germline CDR1 SGHAT, CDR2 FQNNGV. The CDR3 totals 15 residues. CDR3 residues: CASSLGPGQINEQFF. CDR3 coding DNA: TGTGCCAGCAGCTTGGGGCCGGGACAAATCAATGAGCAGTTCTTC.

The rearrangement joins TRBV6-5 to TRBJ1-1; a possible D gene is TRBD1 (5 bases). V shed 8 bases and J shed 5 bases, with 15 bases lying between them. The CDR3 spans 13 residues. Germline assignment: CDR1 MNHEY and CDR2 SVGAGI. DNA for the CDR3: TGTGCCAGCGCCAGGAGCTGGGGGACTGAAGCTTTCTTT. This codes for CASARSWGTEAFF.

This chain joins TRBV11-3 and TRBJ1-2; D not resolved. CDR1 is SGHNT, CDR2 YENEEA, per germline. The V gene lost 4 bases and the J gene lost 0 bases, with 15 bases spanning the gap. This CDR3 has 16 residues. The CDR3 protein is CASSSVGRTTNYGYTF. CDR3 bases: TGTGCCAGCAGCTCCGTGGGGAGGACCACTAACTATGGCTACACCTTC. Based on the CDR3 plus reference TRBV11-3 and TRBJ1-2, the full variable domain is EAGVVQSPRYKIIEKKQPVAFWCNPISGHNTLYWYLQNLGQGPELLIRYENEEAVDDSQLPKDRFSAERLKGVDSTLKIQPAELGDSAVYLCASSSVGRTTNYGYTFGSGTRLTVV.

As for this clone: A junction end diverges from the germline sequence, so it may reflect a read error. J is TRBJ2-1 and V is TRBV3-1 (or the pseudogene TRBV3-2); a weak D match, TRBD1 (5 bases). Looked up from germline, CDR1 is LGHDT and CDR2 is YNNKEL (reference sequence). The CDR3 loop spans 17 amino acids. CDR3 in amino acids: CASSQPLQGRSSNEQFF. As DNA, the CDR3 is TGTGCCAGCAGCCAACCTCTCCAGGGCAGGTCCTCCAATGAGCAGTTCTTC.

The V gene is TRBV2, the J gene TRBJ2-7; TRBD2 matches 9 bases. Trimming cost V 7 bases and J 2 bases; bases outside gene matches: 0. Per the germline V gene, CDR1 is SNHLY and CDR2 is FYNNEI. The CDR3 has 12 residues. CDR3 sequence: CASKREAYEQYF. The CDR3 nucleotides read TGTGCCAGCAAGCGGGAGGCCTACGAGCAGTACTTC.

Worth noting for this clone: The sample carries other DNA sequences with the same CDR3. The V and J genes are TRBV3-1 (or the pseudogene TRBV3-2) and TRBJ1-4; D may be TRBD1 (5 bases). CDR3 size: 14 residues. The germline V and J ends were trimmed by 1 base and 5 bases, with 8 bases remaining between them. Germline values: CDR1 LGHDT, CDR2 YNNKEL (reference sequence). CDR3 sequence: CASSQGGGNEKLFF. CDR3 nucleotides: TGTGCCAGCAGCCAAGGTGGGGGGAATGAAAAACTGTTTTTT.

This clone occurred a few times. This rearrangement joins TRBV30 to TRBJ1-2; D uncertain. The germline V and J ends were trimmed by 0 bases and 2 bases, with 19 bases remaining between them. The germline V gene has CDR1 GTSNPN and CDR2 SVGIG (reference sequence). This CDR3 has 17 residues. This CDR3 is CAWSVKGARWVNYGYTF. Here the CDR3 DNA reads TGTGCCTGGAGTGTGAAGGGAGCCAGGTGGGTCAACTATGGCTACACCTTC.

V usage is TRBV18 and J usage is TRBJ2-7, with 9 bases lining up with TRBD1. This CDR3 comprises 14 residues. The germline CDR1 and CDR2 sequences are KGHSH and LQKENI. The junction had 5 bases not matched to a gene; V was cut back by 2 bases and J by 6 bases. DNA of the CDR3: TGTGCCAGCTCACCAGGGACAGGGCGGGTCGAGCAGTACTTC. This codes for CASSPGTGRVEQYF.

The chain joins TRBV19 to TRBJ1-3; possibly TRBD1 for D (6 bases). V lost 7 bases, J lost 1 base, and 20 bases lay in between. Germline V CDR1 and CDR2: LNHDA, SQIVND (reference sequence). The CDR3 has 17 residues. The CDR3 DNA sequence: TGTGCCAGTACCCACACCCGGGGGCGCGAGTCTGGAAACACCATATATTTT. It yields the protein CASTHTRGRESGNTIYF.

The gene calls are TRBV7-8 and TRBJ2-2; D is ambiguous. This CDR3 comprises 13 residues. Trimming stripped 7 bases from V and 5 bases from J, with 11 bases between. Germline V gives CDR1 SGHVS, CDR2 FQNEAQ. The CDR3 DNA follows: TGTGCCAGCACCGAAGGGCCAACCGGGGAGCTGTTTTTT. This translates into CASTEGPTGELFF.

This chain connects TRBV7-3 to TRBJ2-1, with D tentatively TRBD1 (5 bases). This CDR3 has 15 residues. V was shortened by 2 bases and J by 9 bases, with 17 bases between the two germline ends. Germline V lookup: CDR1 SGHTA, CDR2 FQGTGA. CDR3 protein: CASSLVREVGAEQFF. The DNA for the CDR3 is TGTGCCAGCAGCTTAGTCAGAGAAGTAGGGGCTGAGCAGTTCTTC.

The chain's CDR3 is CASSAWDRKGVNYGYTF. In DNA form, the CDR3 reads TGTGCCAGCAGCGCCTGGGACAGAAAGGGGGTTAACTATGGCTACACCTTC. The chain joins TRBV9 to TRBJ1-2; 7 positions match TRBD1. Per germline, CDR1 SGDLS and CDR2 YYNGEE. Unmatched junction bases numbered 12, after V lost 3 bases and J lost 1 base. This CDR3 has 17 residues. Full variable domain (remainder filled in from reference TRBV9 and TRBJ1-2): DSGVTQTPKHLITATGQRVTLRCSPRSGDLSVYWYQQSLDQGLQFLIQYYNGEERAKGNILERFSAQQFPDLHSELNLSSLELGDSALYFCASSAWDRKGVNYGYTFGSGTRLTVV.